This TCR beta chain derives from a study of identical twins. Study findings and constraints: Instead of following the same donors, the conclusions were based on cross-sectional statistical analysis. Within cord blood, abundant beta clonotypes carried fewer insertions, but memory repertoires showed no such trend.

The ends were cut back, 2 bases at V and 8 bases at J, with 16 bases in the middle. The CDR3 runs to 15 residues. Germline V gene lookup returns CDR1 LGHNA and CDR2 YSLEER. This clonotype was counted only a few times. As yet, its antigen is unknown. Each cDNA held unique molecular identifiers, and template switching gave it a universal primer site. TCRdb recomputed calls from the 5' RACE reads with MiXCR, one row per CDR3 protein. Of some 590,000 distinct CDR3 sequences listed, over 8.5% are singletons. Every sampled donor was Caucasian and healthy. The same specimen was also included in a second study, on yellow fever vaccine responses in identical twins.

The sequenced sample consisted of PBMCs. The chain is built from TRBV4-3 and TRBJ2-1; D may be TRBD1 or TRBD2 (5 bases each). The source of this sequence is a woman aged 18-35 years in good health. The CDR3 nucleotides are TGCGCCAGCAGCCAAAGGTGGCAGGGAGTGGATGAGCAGTTCTTC. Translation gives CASSQRWQGVDEQFF.